This TCR beta chain was sequenced during a study of blood T cells in healthy people across ages. The V gene lost 5 bases and the J gene lost 9 bases, with 17 bases spanning the gap. The germline V gene encodes CDR1 MGHDK and CDR2 SYGVNS. The CDR3 totals 14 residues. Through a sample-barcoded 5' primer and a J-beta primer mix, a second PCR was run for roughly 6 to 12 cycles. Each cDNA molecule received a tag from a template-switch adaptor that had 12 random nucleotides. TCRdb ran MiXCR on the 5' RACE reads and lists one entry per CDR3 protein. The sample carries just under 750,000 distinct CDR3 sequences, 20% to 25% recorded once. In this sample, this clonotype turned up many times.

Sequencing was done on a sample of blood. The J gene is TRBJ1-5, the V gene TRBV25-1; D is possibly TRBD1 (5 bases). The receptor was derived from a man between 70 and 80 years old in good health. CDR3 sequence: CASSIGTLFWPQHF. CDR3 DNA sequence: TGTGCCAGCAGTATAGGGACGCTATTTTGGCCCCAGCATTTT.